These 2 T cell receptor beta chains were all obtained from the same sample, sequenced in a study of cytomegalovirus exposure and HLA in healthy donors. 60 Vbeta and 13 Jbeta primers were used in PCR. Profiled with immunoSEQ multiplex PCR; TCRdb holds only in-frame clones, not every one. There are 150,000 to 200,000 clones in the sample; over 70% occur only once, and about 1.8% lies in the top ten. The sample comprised PBMCs. The receptors come from a man aged 35-49 years in good health and CMV-seropositive.

The chain couples TRBV6-6 to TRBJ2-7; TRBD1 aligns across 7 bases. The CDR3 runs to 14 residues. J gave up 6 bases and V 6 bases, and 11 bases lay outside the gene matches. The germline CDR1 and CDR2 sequences are MNHNY and SVGAGI (reference sequence). The DNA of the CDR3 is TGTGCCAGCAGCCCCCTCAAAACAGGGGCCGAGCAGTACTTC. Residues: CASSPLKTGAEQYF.

This clone was recorded a few times. The V gene is TRBV6-5, the J gene TRBJ1-2, with D perhaps TRBD1 (6 bases). V lost 6 bases and J lost 1, with 15 bases in between. Germline CDR1 is MNHEY and CDR2 is SVGAGI. The CDR3 length is 15 residues. The CDR3: CASRPPGGFNYGYTF. As DNA, the CDR3 is TGTGCCAGCAGGCCCCCGGGGGGCTTTAACTATGGCTACACCTTC.